This TCR beta chain is from a study of CD8 T cells in ankylosing spondylitis. Study findings and constraints: Blood from ankylosing spondylitis patients appeared to carry a characteristic eight-variant TCR beta motif.

Via MiXCR, TCRdb re-called the 5' RACE reads, giving one row per CDR3 protein. The sample consists of 200,000 to 250,000 distinct CDR3 sequences, about 11% of them appearing once. Germline lookup yields CDR1 ENHRY and CDR2 SYGVKD. The CDR3 consists of 14 residues. After removal of 2 bases from V and 7 bases from J, the junction contained 4 bases not matched to a gene. This clonotype has at least ten counts. Antigen unknown. V usage is TRBV10-3 and J usage is TRBJ2-2, with 7 bases lining up with TRBD1. The receptor was derived from a male donor with ankylosing spondylitis or in good health (not recorded which). The sequenced material came from blood, either unsorted or a sorted T cell fraction (not recorded which). CDR3 sequence reads: CAISEGQGDGELFF. The DNA of the CDR3 is TGTGCCATCAGTGAGGGGCAGGGGGACGGGGAGCTGTTTTTT.